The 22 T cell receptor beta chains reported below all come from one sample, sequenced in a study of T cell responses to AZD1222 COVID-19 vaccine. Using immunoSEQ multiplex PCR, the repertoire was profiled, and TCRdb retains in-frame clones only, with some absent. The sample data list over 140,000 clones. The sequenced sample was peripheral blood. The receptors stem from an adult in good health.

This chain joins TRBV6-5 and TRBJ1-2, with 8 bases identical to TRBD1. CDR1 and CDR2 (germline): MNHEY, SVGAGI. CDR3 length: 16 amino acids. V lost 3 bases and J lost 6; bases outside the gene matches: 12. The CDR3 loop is CASSYETGVDGNGYTF. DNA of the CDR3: TGTGCCAGCAGTTATGAGACAGGGGTGGATGGAAATGGCTACACCTTC.

Here the CDR3 DNA reads TGCGCCAGCAGCTTGGATATTGCGGGGGGGCAAGATACGCAGTATTTT. Encoded protein: CASSLDIAGGQDTQYF. This chain uses TRBV5-1 with TRBJ2-3, with TRBD2 matching over 9 bases. The CDR3 length is 16 residues. Germline lookup yields CDR1 SGHRS and CDR2 YFSETQ. Unmatched junction bases numbered 7, after V lost 0 bases and J lost 5 bases.

The CDR3 sequence is CASSLVLQGSDTGELFF. The CDR3 DNA reads TGCGCCAGCAGCTTGGTATTGCAGGGGAGCGACACCGGGGAGCTGTTTTTT. The chain combines TRBV5-1 with TRBJ2-2; a possible D gene is TRBD1 (6 bases). The CDR3 runs to 17 residues. Looked up from germline, CDR1 is SGHRS and CDR2 is YFSETQ. Trimming removed 0 bases from V and 3 bases from J, with 15 bases in between.

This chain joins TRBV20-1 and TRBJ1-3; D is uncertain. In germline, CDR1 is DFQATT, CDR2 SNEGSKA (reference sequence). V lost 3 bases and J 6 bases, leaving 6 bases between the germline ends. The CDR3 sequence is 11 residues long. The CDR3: CSASGANTIYF. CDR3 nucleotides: TGCAGTGCTAGTGGCGCAAACACCATATATTTT.

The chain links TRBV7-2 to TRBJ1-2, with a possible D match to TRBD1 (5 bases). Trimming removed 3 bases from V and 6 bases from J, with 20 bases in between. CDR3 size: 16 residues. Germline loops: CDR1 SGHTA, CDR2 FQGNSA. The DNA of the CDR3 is TGTGCCAGCAGCTTCGCAACAGGCAACCGGGGGGATGGCTACACCTTC. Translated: CASSFATGNRGDGYTF.

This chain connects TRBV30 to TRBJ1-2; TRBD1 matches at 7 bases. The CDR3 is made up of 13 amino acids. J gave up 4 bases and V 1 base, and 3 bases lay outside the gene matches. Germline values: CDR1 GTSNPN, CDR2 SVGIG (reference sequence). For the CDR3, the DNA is TGTGCCTGGAGTGCCAGGGGGTTCTATGGCTACACCTTC. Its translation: CAWSARGFYGYTF.

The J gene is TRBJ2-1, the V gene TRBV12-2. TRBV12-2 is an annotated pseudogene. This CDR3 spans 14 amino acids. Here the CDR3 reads CASRSPGTYNEQFF. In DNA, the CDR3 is TGTGCAAGTCGCTCCCCTGGGACCTACAATGAGCAGTTCTTC.

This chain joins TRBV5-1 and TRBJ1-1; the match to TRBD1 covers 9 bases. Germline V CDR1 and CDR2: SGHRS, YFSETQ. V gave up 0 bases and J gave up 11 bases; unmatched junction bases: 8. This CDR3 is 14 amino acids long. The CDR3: CASSLEGTGSGAFF. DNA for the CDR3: TGCGCCAGCAGCTTGGAGGGGACAGGGAGTGGGGCTTTCTTT.

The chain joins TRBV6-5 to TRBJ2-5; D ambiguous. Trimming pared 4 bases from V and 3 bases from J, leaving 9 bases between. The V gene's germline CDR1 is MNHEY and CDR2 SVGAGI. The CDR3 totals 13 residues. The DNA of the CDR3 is TGTGCCAGCAGTTTGAACAGAAAAGAGACCCAGTACTTC. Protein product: CASSLNRKETQYF.

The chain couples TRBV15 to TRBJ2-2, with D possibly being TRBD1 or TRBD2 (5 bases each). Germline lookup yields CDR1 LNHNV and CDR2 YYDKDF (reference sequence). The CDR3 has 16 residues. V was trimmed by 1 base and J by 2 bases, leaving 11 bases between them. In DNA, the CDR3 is TGTGCCACCAGCAGAGCGATGGGACCAAACACCGGGGAGCTGTTTTTT. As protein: CATSRAMGPNTGELFF.

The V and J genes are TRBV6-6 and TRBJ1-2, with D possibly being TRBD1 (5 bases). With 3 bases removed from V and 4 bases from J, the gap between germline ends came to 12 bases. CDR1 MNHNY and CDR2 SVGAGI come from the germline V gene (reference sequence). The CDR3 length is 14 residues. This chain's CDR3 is CASSYPQGSYGYTF. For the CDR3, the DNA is TGTGCCAGCAGTTATCCCCAGGGAAGCTATGGCTACACCTTC.

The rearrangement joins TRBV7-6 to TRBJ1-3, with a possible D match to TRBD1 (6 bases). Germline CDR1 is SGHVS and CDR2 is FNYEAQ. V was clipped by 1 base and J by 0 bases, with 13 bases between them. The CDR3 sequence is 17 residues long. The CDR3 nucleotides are TGTGCCAGCAGCTTAGGGGGGGGCCGCCGCTCTGGAAACACCATATATTTT. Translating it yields CASSLGGGRRSGNTIYF. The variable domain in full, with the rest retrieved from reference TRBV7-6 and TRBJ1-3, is GAGVSQSPRYKVTKRGQDVALRCDPISGHVSLYWYRQALGQGPEFLTYFNYEAQQDKSGLPNDRFSAERPEGSISTLTIQRTEQRDSAMYRCASSLGGGRRSGNTIYFGEGSWLTVV.

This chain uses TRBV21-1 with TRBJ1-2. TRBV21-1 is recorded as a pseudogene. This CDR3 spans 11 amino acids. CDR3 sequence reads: CASSKARGYTF. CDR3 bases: TGTGCCAGCAGCAAAGCGCGAGGCTACACCTTC.

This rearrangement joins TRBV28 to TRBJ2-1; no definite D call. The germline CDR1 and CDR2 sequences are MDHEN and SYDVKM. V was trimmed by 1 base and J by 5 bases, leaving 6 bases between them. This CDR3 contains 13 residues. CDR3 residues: CASSLYVNNEQFF. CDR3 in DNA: TGTGCCAGCAGTTTATATGTCAACAATGAGCAGTTCTTC.

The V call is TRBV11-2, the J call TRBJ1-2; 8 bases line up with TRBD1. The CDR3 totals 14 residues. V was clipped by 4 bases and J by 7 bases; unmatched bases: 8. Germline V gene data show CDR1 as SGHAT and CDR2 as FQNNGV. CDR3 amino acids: CASSSIQGAGGYTF. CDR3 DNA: TGTGCCAGCAGCTCAATCCAGGGGGCGGGTGGCTACACCTTC. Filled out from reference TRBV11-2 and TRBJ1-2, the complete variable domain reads EAGVAQSPRYKIIEKRQSVAFWCNPISGHATLYWYQQILGQGPKLLIQFQNNGVVDDSQLPKDRFSAERLKGVDSTLKIQPAKLEDSAVYLCASSSIQGAGGYTFGSGTRLTVV.

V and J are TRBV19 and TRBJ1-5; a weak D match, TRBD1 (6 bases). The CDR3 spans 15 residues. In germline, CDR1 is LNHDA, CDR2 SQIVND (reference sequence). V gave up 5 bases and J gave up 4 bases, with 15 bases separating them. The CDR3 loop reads CASSQNRDTNQPQHF. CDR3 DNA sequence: TGTGCCAGTAGTCAAAACCGGGACACAAATCAGCCCCAGCATTTT.

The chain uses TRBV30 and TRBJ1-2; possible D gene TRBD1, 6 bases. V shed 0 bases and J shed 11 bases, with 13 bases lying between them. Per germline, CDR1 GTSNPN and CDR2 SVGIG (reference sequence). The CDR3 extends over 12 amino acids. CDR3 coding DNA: TGTGCCTGGAGTGTAGTGGGGGCGTATTACACCTTC. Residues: CAWSVVGAYYTF.

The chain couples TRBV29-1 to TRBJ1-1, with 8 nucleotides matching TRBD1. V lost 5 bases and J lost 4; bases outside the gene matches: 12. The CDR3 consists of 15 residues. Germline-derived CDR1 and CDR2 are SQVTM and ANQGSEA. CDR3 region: CSVPNPRTGGTEAFF. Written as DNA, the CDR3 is TGCAGCGTTCCCAACCCTCGTACAGGGGGCACTGAAGCTTTCTTT.

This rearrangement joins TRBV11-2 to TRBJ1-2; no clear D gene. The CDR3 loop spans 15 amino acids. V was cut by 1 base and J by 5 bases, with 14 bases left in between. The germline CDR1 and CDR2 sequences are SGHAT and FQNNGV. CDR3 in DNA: TGTGCCAGCAGCTTAGTTGTAGGGAAAGGATATGGCTACACCTTC. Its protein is CASSLVVGKGYGYTF.

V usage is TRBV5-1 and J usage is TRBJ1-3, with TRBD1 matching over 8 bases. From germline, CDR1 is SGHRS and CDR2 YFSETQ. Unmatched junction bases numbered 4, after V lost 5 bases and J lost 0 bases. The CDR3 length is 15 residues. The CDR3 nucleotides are TGCGCCAGCAGGCCGGGACAGGCCTCTGGAAACACCATATATTTT. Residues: CASRPGQASGNTIYF.

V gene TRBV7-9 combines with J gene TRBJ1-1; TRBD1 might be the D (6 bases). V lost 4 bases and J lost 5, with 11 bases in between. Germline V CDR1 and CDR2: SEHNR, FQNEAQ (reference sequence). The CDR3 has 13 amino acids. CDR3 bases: TGTGCCAGCAGCTCTTACAGGGATACTGAAGCTTTCTTT. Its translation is CASSSYRDTEAFF.

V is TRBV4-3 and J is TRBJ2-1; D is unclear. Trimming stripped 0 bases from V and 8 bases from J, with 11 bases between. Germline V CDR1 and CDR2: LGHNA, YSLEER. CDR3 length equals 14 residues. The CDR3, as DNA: TGCGCCAGCAGCCAAGATTTGGCAAGCGATGAGCAGTTCTTC. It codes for CASSQDLASDEQFF.